Presented here are 21 T cell receptor beta chains from one specimen sequenced in a study of OX40 agonist ivuxolimab in advanced cancers. Generated by immunoSEQ multiplex PCR, the TCRdb table keeps only in-frame clones and is missing some. The sample lists around 39,000 clones, around 80% occurring once. The material was CD4+ or CD8+ T cells sorted from blood, obtained in a trial of the OX40 agonist ivuxolimab. Source of these receptors: an adult with an advanced solid tumor such as melanoma, head and neck, liver or kidney cancer.

This clone was counted a few times. V is TRBV10-1 and J is TRBJ1-1; D not resolved. This CDR3 comprises 13 residues. Germline assignment: CDR1 WNHNN and CDR2 SYGVQD (reference sequence). The ends were cut back, 3 bases at V and 7 bases at J, with 12 bases in the middle. The CDR3 loop reads CASSENTPGEAFF. The DNA for the CDR3 is TGCGCCAGCAGTGAAAACACCCCCGGTGAAGCTTTCTTT.

In its sample, this clone was seen a few times. This sequence joins TRBV27 and TRBJ2-7; 9 bases fit TRBD2. CDR3 size: 15 residues. Losses at the gene ends were 5 bases for V and 2 bases for J; bases not matched to a gene: 7. CDR1 and CDR2 (germline): MNHEY, SMNVEV (reference sequence). The CDR3 nucleotides read TGTGCCAGCAGTCCCCTAGCGGGACGAACCTACGAGCAGTACTTC. Amino acid sequence: CASSPLAGRTYEQYF.

The V gene is TRBV18, the J gene TRBJ2-7, with D possibly TRBD1 on 7 matching bases. This CDR3 is built from 15 residues. Germline CDR1 reads KGHSH; CDR2 reads LQKENI. V shed 3 bases and J shed 3 bases, with 15 bases lying between them. CDR3 protein: CASSPAGQPYYEQYF. In nucleotides, the CDR3 is TGTGCCAGCTCACCGGCGGGACAGCCCTACTACGAGCAGTACTTC.

Notes on this clone: Sequence at one end of the junction differs from germline and may be a read error. Here the CDR3 reads CATSGTPEDTQYF. CDR3 coding DNA: TGTGCCACCAGTGGGACCCCTGAAGATACGCAGTATTTT. This chain connects TRBV10-3 to TRBJ2-3; either TRBD1 or TRBD2 may supply D (5 bases each). In germline, CDR1 is ENHRY, CDR2 SYGVKD. This CDR3 has 13 residues.

In DNA form, the CDR3 reads TGTGCCAGCAGTCAGGAGGGATATGCCGGGGAGCTGTTTTTT. It encodes CASSQEGYAGELFF. The rearrangement uses TRBV2 and TRBJ2-2; D might be TRBD2 (6 bases). The ends were cut back, 5 bases at V and 6 bases at J, with 13 bases in the middle. CDR1 and CDR2 from the germline V gene are SNHLY and FYNNEI. The CDR3 contains 14 residues.

This clone was detected once. V is TRBV18 and J is TRBJ1-1, with TRBD1 as a possible D gene (6 bases). Trimming stripped 5 bases from V and 0 bases from J, with 7 bases between. The germline V gene has CDR1 KGHSH and CDR2 LQKENI. The CDR3 covers 13 residues. CDR3 amino acids: CASSRDMNTEAFF. CDR3 bases: TGTGCCAGCTCAAGGGACATGAACACTGAAGCTTTCTTT.

The chain joins TRBV4-1 to TRBJ2-3; perhaps TRBD1 as D (5 bases). From germline, CDR1 is MGHRA and CDR2 YSYEKL. This CDR3 is 14 amino acids long. Trimming shortened V by 0 bases and J by 9 bases, and 13 bases separated the two germline ends. Written as DNA, the CDR3 is TGCGCCAGCAGCCAAGACCAGGGTATTGGAACGCAGTATTTT. This codes for CASSQDQGIGTQYF.

The CDR3 reads CASSRPTENQPYEQYF. The CDR3, as DNA: TGTGCCAGCAGCCGCCCCACGGAAAACCAGCCCTACGAGCAGTACTTC. The chain carries TRBV5-4 and TRBJ2-7; unclear D gene. The CDR3 consists of 16 residues. Germline CDR1 reads SGHNT; CDR2 reads YYREEE (reference sequence). Trimming removed 4 bases from V and 2 bases from J, with 19 bases in between.

The chain combines TRBV6-1 with TRBJ2-7; no definite D call. The CDR3 contains 15 residues. V dropped 4 bases and J dropped 1 base, with 14 bases sitting between them. From germline, CDR1 is MNHNS and CDR2 SASEGT. CDR3 bases: TGTGCCAGCAGTGCCCCGCTCGGGTCGTCCTACGAGCAGTACTTC. Its translation: CASSAPLGSSYEQYF.

This chain joins TRBV9 and TRBJ2-3, with D hard to call. Germline values: CDR1 SGDLS, CDR2 YYNGEE. The V end lost 4 bases, the J end lost 5 bases, and 8 bases lay between the germline ends. The CDR3 spans 12 residues. The CDR3: CASSHGLDTQYF. The CDR3 region has the DNA TGTGCCAGCAGCCACGGCCTAGATACGCAGTATTTT. Using reference TRBV9 and TRBJ2-3 for the parts outside the CDR3, the full variable domain is DSGVTQTPKHLITATGQRVTLRCSPRSGDLSVYWYQQSLDQGLQFLIQYYNGEERAKGNILERFSAQQFPDLHSELNLSSLELGDSALYFCASSHGLDTQYFGPGTRLTVL.

The chain recombines TRBV5-4 with TRBJ2-7; D is uncertain. Germline V lookup: CDR1 SGHNT, CDR2 YYREEE (reference sequence). V was clipped by 0 bases and J by 4 bases, with 5 bases between them. This CDR3 is built from 12 residues. The CDR3 loop reads CASSLDGYEQYF. As DNA, the CDR3 is TGTGCCAGCAGCTTGGACGGATACGAGCAGTACTTC.

The chain joins TRBV5-1 to TRBJ1-1, with TRBD1 matching over 7 bases. J was trimmed by 4 bases and V by 3 bases; bases with no gene match: 9. The length of the CDR3 is 15 residues. CDR1 is SGHRS, CDR2 YFSETQ, per germline. CDR3 sequence reads: CASSSWREGATEAFF. The CDR3 DNA sequence: TGCGCCAGCAGCTCGTGGCGCGAGGGGGCCACTGAAGCTTTCTTT.

On this clone itself: This sample includes further DNA sequences coding for the same CDR3. The chain recombines TRBV18 with TRBJ1-6, with 7 bases that match TRBD1. Germline loops: CDR1 KGHSH, CDR2 LQKENI. V shed 2 bases, J shed 10 bases, and the junction held 8 bases outside the gene matches. This CDR3 comprises 15 residues. The chain's CDR3 is CASSPGTGDLSPLHF. The CDR3 DNA follows: TGTGCCAGCTCACCAGGTACAGGGGATTTATCACCCCTCCACTTT.

DNA of the CDR3: TGTGCCAGTAGTATAGGTGCGGAGATCCACTACGAGCAGTACTTC. It encodes CASSIGAEIHYEQYF. The chain couples TRBV19 to TRBJ2-7; D is unclear. V lost 1 base to trimming and J lost 3 bases, with 13 bases between them. This CDR3 contains 15 residues. Germline assignment: CDR1 LNHDA and CDR2 SQIVND (reference sequence).

This chain joins TRBV6-5 and TRBJ1-2; D perhaps matches TRBD1 (5 bases). The germline V and J ends were trimmed by 2 bases and 1 base, with 11 bases remaining between them. The CDR3 runs to 15 residues. The germline V gene has CDR1 MNHEY and CDR2 SVGAGI. The CDR3 spells CASSYLSTVNYGYTF. The CDR3 DNA sequence: TGTGCCAGCAGTTACCTTTCGACAGTTAACTATGGCTACACCTTC.

The chain combines TRBV5-5 with TRBJ1-1; D ambiguous. Germline V gives CDR1 SGHKS, CDR2 YYEKEE (reference sequence). CDR3 length equals 13 residues. Trimming took 4 bases from V and 6 from J, leaving 13 bases between them. For the CDR3, the DNA is TGTGCCAGCAGCCAGGCCCGTTTGGCTGAAGCTTTCTTT. This codes for CASSQARLAEAFF.

The rearrangement joins TRBV7-2 to TRBJ2-3; D possibly uses TRBD1 or TRBD2 (7 bases each). V lost 5 bases to trimming and J lost 5 bases, with 17 bases between them. The germline CDR1 and CDR2 sequences are SGHTA and FQGNSA. CDR3 length: 15 residues. The DNA of the CDR3 is TGTGCCAGCAGCCAGGGGGGGGAACGTGGAGATACGCAGTATTTT. It translates to CASSQGGERGDTQYF.

By share, this clone ranks as medium-sized. The V gene is TRBV5-1, the J gene TRBJ1-1, with D maybe TRBD1 (6 bases). Germline CDR1 and CDR2: SGHRS and YFSETQ. This CDR3 has 13 amino acids. V lost 4 bases and J 3 bases, leaving 10 bases between the germline ends. CDR3 sequence reads: CASSQYRDTEAFF. The CDR3 DNA reads as TGCGCCAGCAGCCAATACAGGGACACTGAAGCTTTCTTT. Complete variable domain (other parts from reference TRBV5-1 and TRBJ1-1): KAGVTQTPRYLIKTRGQQVTLSCSPISGHRSVSWYQQTPGQGLQFLFEYFSETQRNKGNFPGRFSGRQFSNSRSEMNVSTLELGDSALYLCASSQYRDTEAFFGQGTRLTVV.

This CDR3 reads CASSLGKGQLYSSYEQYF. The DNA of the CDR3 is TGTGCCAGCAGCTTAGGGAAGGGGCAGCTATACAGCTCCTACGAGCAGTACTTC. The chain employs TRBV7-8 and TRBJ2-7; tentatively, D is TRBD1 (5 bases). V dropped 1 base and J dropped 0 bases, with 19 bases sitting between them. CDR1 SGHVS and CDR2 FQNEAQ come from the germline V gene. The CDR3 totals 18 residues.

The chain couples TRBV7-9 to TRBJ1-4; D is perhaps TRBD1 (5 bases). The V and J ends lost 0 bases and 8 bases respectively, with 10 bases between them. CDR1 SEHNR and CDR2 FQNEAQ come from the germline V gene (reference sequence). The CDR3 totals 14 residues. This CDR3 reads CASSLAQGGEKLFF. The CDR3 DNA is TGTGCCAGCAGCTTAGCGCAGGGAGGGGAAAAACTGTTTTTT.

The rearrangement joins TRBV7-3 to TRBJ1-6; D remains ambiguous. The CDR3 extends over 15 amino acids. With 6 bases removed from V and 6 bases from J, the gap between germline ends came to 15 bases. Germline loops: CDR1 SGHTA, CDR2 FQGTGA. CDR3 bases: TGTGCCAGCAGTCCAGGATGGGTTCCTAATTCACCCCTCCACTTT. It yields the protein CASSPGWVPNSPLHF. The full variable domain, rest sourced from reference TRBV7-3 and TRBJ1-6, is GAGVSQTPSNKVTEKGKYVELRCDPISGHTALYWYRQSLGQGPEFLIYFQGTGAADDSGLPNDRFFAVRPEGSVSTLKIQRTERGDSAVYLCASSPGWVPNSPLHFGNGTRLTVT.